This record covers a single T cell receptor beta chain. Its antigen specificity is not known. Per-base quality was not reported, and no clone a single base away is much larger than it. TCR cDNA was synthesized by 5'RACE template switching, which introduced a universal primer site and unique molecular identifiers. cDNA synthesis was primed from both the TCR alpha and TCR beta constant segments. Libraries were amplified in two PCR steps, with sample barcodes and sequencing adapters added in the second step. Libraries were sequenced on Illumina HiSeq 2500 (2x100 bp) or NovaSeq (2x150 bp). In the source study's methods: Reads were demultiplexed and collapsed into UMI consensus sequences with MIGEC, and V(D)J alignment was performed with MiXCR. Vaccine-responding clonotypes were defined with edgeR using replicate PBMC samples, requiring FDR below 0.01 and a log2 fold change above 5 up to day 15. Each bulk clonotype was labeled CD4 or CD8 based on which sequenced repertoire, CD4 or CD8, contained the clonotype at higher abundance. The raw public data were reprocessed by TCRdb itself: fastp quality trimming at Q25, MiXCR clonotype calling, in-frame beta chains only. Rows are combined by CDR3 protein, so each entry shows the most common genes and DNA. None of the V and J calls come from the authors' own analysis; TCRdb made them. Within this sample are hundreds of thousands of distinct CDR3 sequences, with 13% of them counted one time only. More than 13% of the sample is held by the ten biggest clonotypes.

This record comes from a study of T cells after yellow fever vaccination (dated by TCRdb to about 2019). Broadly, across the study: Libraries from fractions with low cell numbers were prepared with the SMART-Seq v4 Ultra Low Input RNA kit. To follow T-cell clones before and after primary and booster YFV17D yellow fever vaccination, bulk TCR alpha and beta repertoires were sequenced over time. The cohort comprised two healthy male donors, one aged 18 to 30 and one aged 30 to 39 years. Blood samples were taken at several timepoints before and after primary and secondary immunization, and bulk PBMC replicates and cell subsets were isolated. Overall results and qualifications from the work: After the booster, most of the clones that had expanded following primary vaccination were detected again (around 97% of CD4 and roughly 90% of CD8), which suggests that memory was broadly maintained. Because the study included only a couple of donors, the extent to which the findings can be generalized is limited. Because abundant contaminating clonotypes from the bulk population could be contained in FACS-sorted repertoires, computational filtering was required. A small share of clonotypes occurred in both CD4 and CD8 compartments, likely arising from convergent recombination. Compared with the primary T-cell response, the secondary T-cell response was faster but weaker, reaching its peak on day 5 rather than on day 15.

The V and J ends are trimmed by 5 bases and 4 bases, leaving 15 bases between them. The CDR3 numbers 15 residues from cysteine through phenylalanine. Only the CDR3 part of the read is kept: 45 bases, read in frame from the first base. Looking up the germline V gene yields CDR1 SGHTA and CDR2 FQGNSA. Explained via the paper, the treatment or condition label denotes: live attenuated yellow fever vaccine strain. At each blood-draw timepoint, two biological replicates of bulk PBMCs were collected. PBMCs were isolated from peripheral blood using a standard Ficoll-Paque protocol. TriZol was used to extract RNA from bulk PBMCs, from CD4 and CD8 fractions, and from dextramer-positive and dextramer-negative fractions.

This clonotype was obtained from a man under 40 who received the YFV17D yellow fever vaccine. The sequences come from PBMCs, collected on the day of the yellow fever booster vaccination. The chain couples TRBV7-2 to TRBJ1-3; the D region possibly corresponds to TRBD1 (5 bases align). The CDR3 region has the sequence CASSRGGQGGNTIYF. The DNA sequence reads TGTGCCAGCAGCCGGGGCGGGCAGGGAGGAAACACCATATATTTT.